This T cell receptor beta chain comes out of a study of CD8+ T cells in alopecia areata. Sequencing templates came from extracted RNA that was reverse transcribed into cDNA. The data were produced by immunoSEQ multiplex PCR, yet TCRdb's version contains in-frame clones alone and is incomplete. The sample includes 150,000 or so clones, roughly 50% seen only once; the top ten take 6.4%. V shed 5 bases and J 2 bases; nucleotides not matched to a gene: 2. Germline CDR1 SGHTA, CDR2 FQGNSA. This CDR3 is built from 13 residues. This receptor was taken from a human donor with alopecia areata. The chain recombines TRBV7-2 with TRBJ1-2; 7 bases match TRBD1. The sample was CD4+ T cells sorted from blood, taken at week 0. CDR3 residues: CASSPGQNYGYTF. In nucleotides, the CDR3 is TGTGCCAGCAGCCCGGGACAGAACTATGGCTACACCTTC.